Following are 28 T cell receptor beta chains from one sample sequenced in a study of Graves' ophthalmopathy and Graves' hyperthyroidism (dated by TCRdb to the late 2010s). Reads for this sample came from an Illumina HiSeq 2000. TCR beta CDR3 regions were amplified from RNA transcripts for repertoire sequencing. A first-round RT-PCR used HTBI primers with the Qiagen OneStep RT-PCR kit, followed by a second-round multiplex PCR, size selection and purification. TCRdb reprocessed the public reads (quality trimming at Q25 with fastp, clone calling with MiXCR) and kept in-frame beta chains. Every CDR3 protein is listed once, alongside the most common genes and DNA of its rows. The sample table records about 1.1 million distinct CDR3 sequences; approximately 35% of these occur just once. The ten largest account for more than 9.5% of the sample. The sample consisted of peripheral blood or thyroid tissue (not recorded which). Receptor source: an adult man with Graves' hyperthyroidism.

A few counts support this clonotype. The chain joins TRBV19 to TRBJ2-5; TRBD2 is a possible D gene (5 bases). Germline-derived CDR1 and CDR2 are LNHDA and SQIVND (reference sequence). CDR3 size: 13 residues. V was clipped by 6 bases and J by 5 bases, with 13 bases between them. The CDR3 is CASRLGGSETQYF. For the CDR3, the DNA is TGTGCCAGTAGACTAGGAGGTTCGGAGACCCAGTACTTC.

The J gene is TRBJ1-2, the V gene TRBV29-1; 9 bases line up with TRBD1. V shed 6 bases, J shed 3 bases, and the junction held 2 bases outside the gene matches. This CDR3 comprises 12 residues. Germline V CDR1 and CDR2: SQVTM, ANQGSEA. Written as DNA, the CDR3 is TGCAGCGTGACAGGGGGGGACTATGGCTACACCTTC. Its translation is CSVTGGDYGYTF.

This clonotype was detected a few times. V is TRBV6-5 and J is TRBJ1-5; 11 bases are shared with TRBD1. The CDR3 spans 16 residues. With V trimmed by 7 bases and J by 7 bases, 12 bases remained unmatched. Germline V gene sequence: CDR1 MNHEY, CDR2 SVGAGI. The CDR3 is CASKLTGQGAGQPQHF. In DNA form, the CDR3 reads TGTGCCAGCAAACTAACCGGACAGGGGGCGGGACAGCCCCAGCATTTT.

J is TRBJ2-5 and V is TRBV30; maybe TRBD2 (6 bases). Germline V gene sequence: CDR1 GTSNPN, CDR2 SVGIG (reference sequence). The CDR3 loop spans 13 amino acids. The V and J ends lost 4 bases and 5 bases respectively, with 14 bases between them. The CDR3 sequence is CAWTTSPYETQYF. CDR3 coding DNA: TGTGCCTGGACGACTAGTCCTTACGAGACCCAGTACTTC.

This clonotype was observed at least ten times. The rearrangement uses TRBV2 and TRBJ1-6; D is unclear. There are 17 residues in the CDR3. Germline CDR1 is SNHLY and CDR2 is FYNNEI. V was pared by 4 bases and J by 0 bases, with 13 bases between. CDR3 in DNA: TGTGCCAGCAGTGTCCGGACGGTGAGCTCCTATAATTCACCCCTCCACTTT. Its protein product is CASSVRTVSSYNSPLHF.

The chain recombines TRBV6-6 with TRBJ1-5; D gene uncertain. Germline V gene data show CDR1 as MNHNY and CDR2 as SVGAGI (reference sequence). This CDR3 comprises 15 residues. Trimming shortened V by 5 bases and J by 4 bases, and 15 bases separated the two germline ends. The CDR3 DNA sequence: TGTGCCAGCAGTCTCCCCCCCAGGCAAAATCAGCCCCAGCATTTT. This translates into CASSLPPRQNQPQHF.

On this clonotype: Being one base from a much bigger clone, this may be a read error. DNA for the CDR3: TGCAATGCCAGAGCCGGGGAGAACGTCTACGAGCAGTACTTC. Translated, it gives CNARAGENVYEQYF. The chain has TRBV20-1 and TRBJ2-7, with TRBD2 as a possible D gene (5 bases). The CDR3 has 14 residues. Germline assignment: CDR1 DFQATT and CDR2 SNEGSKA (reference sequence).

In the case of this clonotype: Germline is not matched at one junction end, which may reflect a read error. This sequence joins TRBV6-1 and TRBJ1-1, with no clear D. The V gene's germline CDR1 is MNHNS and CDR2 SASEGT. The CDR3 has 9 residues. DNA of the CDR3: TGTGCCAGCAGTGGACATACGCTCTTT. It translates to CASSGHTLF.

In its sample, this clonotype was seen many times. The chain recombines TRBV20-1 with TRBJ2-7, with no clear D. The CDR3 has 11 amino acids. CDR1 is DFQATT and CDR2 is SNEGSKA in the germline V gene (reference sequence). Trimming removed 0 bases from V and 5 bases from J, with 5 bases in between. The CDR3, as DNA: TGCAGTGCTAGAGATGCGCACGAGCAGTACTTC. Protein sequence: CSARDAHEQYF.

The chain links TRBV10-3 to TRBJ1-3; D is unclear. The V gene's germline CDR1 is ENHRY and CDR2 SYGVKD. This CDR3 region has 13 residues. V lost 6 bases, J lost 1 base, and 7 bases lay in between. The CDR3 DNA reads TGTGCCATCAGAGCAGCGTCTGGAAACACCATATATTTT. Protein sequence: CAIRAASGNTIYF.

This clonotype is a singleton in its sample. This sequence joins TRBV3-1 and TRBJ1-1; D is undetermined. The V gene's germline CDR1 is LGHDT and CDR2 YNNKEL (reference sequence). CDR3 length: 13 amino acids. The germline V and J ends were trimmed by 5 bases and 4 bases, with 11 bases remaining between them. This CDR3 is CASSEYDSTEAFF. The CDR3 DNA sequence: TGTGCCAGCAGCGAATATGACTCCACTGAAGCTTTCTTT.

V and J are TRBV2 and TRBJ1-5; 8 nucleotides line up with TRBD1. The CDR3 contains 15 residues. Trimming removed 0 bases from V and 7 bases from J; junction bases left unmatched: 5. CDR1 and CDR2 from the germline V gene are SNHLY and FYNNEI. This CDR3 is CASSEALQGGQPQHF. The CDR3 DNA sequence: TGTGCCAGCAGTGAAGCCTTACAGGGGGGGCAGCCCCAGCATTTT.

In the case of this clonotype: A much bigger clone sits one base away, suggesting this may be a read error. This rearrangement joins TRBV20-1 to TRBJ1-5; maybe TRBD1 (5 bases). There are 14 residues in the CDR3. Germline loops: CDR1 DFQATT, CDR2 SNEGSKA (reference sequence). CDR3 sequence: CSASWGISNRPQHF. CDR3 nucleotides: TGCAGTGCTAGTTGGGGGATAAGCAATCGGCCCCAGCATTTT.

Worth noting for this clonotype: Being one base from a much bigger clone, this may be a read error. The chain employs TRBV5-1 and TRBJ2-5; 7 nucleotides match TRBD2. This CDR3 spans 16 amino acids. The V and J ends lost 2 bases and 2 bases, in that order; junction bases with no gene match: 9. Germline V CDR1 and CDR2: SGHRS, YFSETQ. In DNA form, the CDR3 reads TGCGCCAGCAGCTTCATCCCGCGGGAGCATCAAGAGACCCAGTACTTC. Its translation is CASSFIPREHQETQYF.

This chain uses TRBV29-1 with TRBJ2-2; TRBD2 matches at 12 bases. CDR1 SQVTM and CDR2 ANQGSEA come from the germline V gene. The CDR3 is made up of 16 amino acids. The V and J ends lost 6 bases and 3 bases, in that order; junction bases with no gene match: 8. CDR3 sequence (DNA): TGCAGCGTCCGCTTGACTAGCGGGAGATACACCGGGGAGCTGTTTTTT. The encoded protein is CSVRLTSGRYTGELFF.

The chain employs TRBV4-3 and TRBJ2-7, with TRBD2 identical over 10 bases. Losses at the gene ends were 1 base for V and 7 bases for J; bases not matched to a gene: 4. Germline CDR1 LGHNA, CDR2 YSLEER. The CDR3 runs to 14 residues. The CDR3 nucleotides are TGCGCCAGCAGCCAAGCGCTAGCGGGGGATGAGCAGTACTTC. It codes for CASSQALAGDEQYF.

V usage is TRBV2 and J usage is TRBJ1-5; 10 bases agree with TRBD1. V was pared by 7 bases and J by 7 bases, with 4 bases of the junction left unmatched. Germline V lookup: CDR1 SNHLY, CDR2 FYNNEI. The CDR3 consists of 13 residues. CDR3 region: CASKGQGRQPQHF. CDR3 DNA: TGTGCCAGCAAGGGACAGGGGAGACAGCCCCAGCATTTT.

The chain couples TRBV29-1 to TRBJ1-1; TRBD1 agrees at 8 bases. This CDR3 has 14 residues. Germline CDR1 reads SQVTM; CDR2 reads ANQGSEA. Germline trimming cut 4 bases from V and 2 bases from J; bases unmatched to any gene: 6. As DNA, the CDR3 is TGCAGCGTTGTGTCAGGGGGCGGAAACACTGAAGCTTTCTTT. Protein sequence: CSVVSGGGNTEAFF.

This clonotype was detected only a few times. The V and J genes are TRBV7-9 and TRBJ1-5; 9 bases agree with TRBD1. The CDR3 is 14 residues long. CDR1 is SEHNR, CDR2 FQNEAQ, per germline (reference sequence). V shed 4 bases and J 9 bases; nucleotides not matched to a gene: 7. CDR3 amino acids: CASSWDRDDRPQHF. CDR3 sequence (DNA): TGTGCCAGCAGCTGGGACAGGGACGATCGGCCCCAGCATTTT.

The V and J genes are TRBV9 and TRBJ2-2; D could derive from TRBD1 or TRBD2 (5 bases each). The V gene's germline CDR1 is SGDLS and CDR2 YYNGEE. The V gene lost 0 bases and the J gene lost 4 bases, with 10 bases spanning the gap. The CDR3 runs 15 residues. The CDR3 sequence: CASSVDGASTGELFF. DNA for the CDR3: TGTGCCAGCAGCGTAGACGGGGCGAGCACCGGGGAGCTGTTTTTT.

The chain recombines TRBV10-1 with TRBJ2-1; weak D call: TRBD2 (6 bases). Germline V gene sequence: CDR1 WNHNN, CDR2 SYGVQD (reference sequence). The CDR3 loop spans 14 amino acids. V lost 5 bases to trimming and J lost 6 bases, with 14 bases between them. CDR3 coding DNA: TGCGCCAGCAGTACCGGGACTCCTGCCAATGAGCAGTTCTTC. Translation gives CASSTGTPANEQFF.

The chain has TRBV9 and TRBJ2-7, with 9 bases that match TRBD2. CDR1 and CDR2 (germline): SGDLS, YYNGEE. This CDR3 has 14 amino acids. Unmatched junction bases numbered 5, after V lost 3 bases and J lost 4 bases. CDR3 sequence (DNA): TGTGCCAGCAGCGGACTAGCGGAAGGATACGAGCAGTACTTC. As protein: CASSGLAEGYEQYF.

V gene TRBV20-1 combines with J gene TRBJ1-2; 8 bases are shared with TRBD1. After removal of 5 bases from V and 6 bases from J, the junction contained 8 bases not matched to a gene. Germline CDR1 DFQATT, CDR2 SNEGSKA (reference sequence). CDR3 length: 13 amino acids. CDR3 DNA: TGCAGTGCTTCAGACAGGGGATCAGATGGCTACACCTTC. It yields the protein CSASDRGSDGYTF.

This clonotype has only a few counts. In DNA, the CDR3 is TGTGCCAGTAGTACAATCGACAGGGCCGACGAGCAGTACTTC. It encodes CASSTIDRADEQYF. The chain couples TRBV19 to TRBJ2-7; 7 nucleotides line up with TRBD1. CDR1 LNHDA and CDR2 SQIVND come from the germline V gene (reference sequence). CDR3 length: 14 amino acids. Unmatched junction bases numbered 8, after V lost 4 bases and J lost 5 bases.

About this clonotype: Possible read error: a much larger clone is one base away. The chain employs TRBV2 and TRBJ1-3; D uncertain. The germline V gene has CDR1 SNHLY and CDR2 FYNNEI. The CDR3 extends over 16 amino acids. Written as DNA, the CDR3 is TGTACCAGCACCCCGACCCGAGGCCGTATTCTAAACACCATATATTTT. This encodes CTSTPTRGRILNTIYF.

The rearrangement uses TRBV10-3 and TRBJ2-5; the D gene could be TRBD1 or TRBD2 (6 bases each). V was shortened by 10 bases and J by 7 bases, with 19 bases between the two germline ends. Germline CDR1 ENHRY, CDR2 SYGVKD. The CDR3 extends over 13 amino acids. Written as DNA, the CDR3 is TGTGCCACCCGGGATAGCAGGGGAGGGACCCAGTACTTC. Amino acids: CATRDSRGGTQYF.

This clonotype was counted at least ten times. The chain recombines TRBV7-9 with TRBJ1-1; no definite D call. This CDR3 spans 13 amino acids. Trimming shortened V by 5 bases and J by 1 base, and 8 bases separated the two germline ends. The V gene's germline CDR1 is SEHNR and CDR2 FQNEAQ (reference sequence). The CDR3 DNA sequence: TGTGCCAGCAGCCGCGACCCGAACACTGAAGCTTTCTTT. Its protein is CASSRDPNTEAFF.

This clonotype was seen repeatedly, ten times or more. The CDR3 region has the DNA TGCAGCGTTGGGGCAGCAGATCAGCCCCAGCATTTT. This translates into CSVGAADQPQHF. The rearrangement links TRBV29-1 to TRBJ1-5, with D unclear. This CDR3 is built from 12 residues. The germline V gene encodes CDR1 SQVTM and CDR2 ANQGSEA. Trimming took off 4 bases at V and 5 bases at J, with 9 bases between the two ends.